One and the same sample provided the 27 T cell receptor beta chains below, sequenced in a study of T cells in Graves' hyperthyroidism and ophthalmopathy (dated by TCRdb to between 2019 and 2020). The method was multiplex PCR. Sequencer: Illumina HiSeq 2000. TCR beta CDR3 regions were amplified from RNA transcripts. The first round of RT-PCR for the TCR CDR3 was performed with the HTBI primer set and the Qiagen OneStep RT-PCR kit. Starting from the raw public reads, TCRdb applied fastp trimming at Q25, assembled clones with MiXCR and retained in-frame beta chains. Rows are combined by CDR3 protein, so each entry shows the most common genes and DNA. The sample table records more than 350,000 distinct CDR3 sequences; about 16% of these occur just once. Approximately 30% of the sample is in the top ten clones. Input material: blood. Receptor source: a woman aged 25-40 years with Graves' hyperthyroidism.

The chain combines TRBV19 with TRBJ2-4; D possibly corresponds to TRBD1 (6 bases). CDR1 and CDR2 (germline): LNHDA, SQIVND (reference sequence). This CDR3 comprises 14 residues. V was trimmed by 5 bases and J by 6 bases, leaving 14 bases between them. As DNA, the CDR3 is TGTGCCAGTAGTGCCCGGGCCAGGGGAAACATTCAGTACTTC. It specifies CASSARARGNIQYF.

This chain joins TRBV18 and TRBJ2-1; tentatively, D is TRBD2 (6 bases). V was cut by 1 base and J by 9 bases, with 10 bases left in between. CDR1 is KGHSH and CDR2 is LQKENI in the germline V gene. CDR3 length equals 13 residues. The CDR3 here is CASSPLTRSEQFF. For the CDR3, the DNA is TGTGCCAGCTCACCACTGACTAGGAGTGAGCAGTTCTTC.

This clonotype was picked up many times. The J gene is TRBJ2-7, the V gene TRBV5-1, with 10 bases identical to TRBD2. Germline V gives CDR1 SGHRS, CDR2 YFSETQ. The CDR3 totals 15 residues. Trimming removed 7 bases from V and 2 bases from J; junction bases left unmatched: 9. The CDR3 loop is CASARGTSDTYEQYF. DNA of the CDR3: TGCGCCAGCGCCCGAGGGACTAGCGACACCTACGAGCAGTACTTC. The whole variable domain, filled in from reference TRBV5-1 and TRBJ2-7, reads KAGVTQTPRYLIKTRGQQVTLSCSPISGHRSVSWYQQTPGQGLQFLFEYFSETQRNKGNFPGRFSGRQFSNSRSEMNVSTLELGDSALYLCASARGTSDTYEQYFGPGTRLTVT.

This clonotype occurred a few times. The J gene is TRBJ2-7, the V gene TRBV20-1; 8 bases match TRBD1. Germline V lookup: CDR1 DFQATT, CDR2 SNEGSKA (reference sequence). J was trimmed by 2 bases and V by 5 bases; bases with no gene match: 8. There are 14 residues in the CDR3. The CDR3 loop is CSAPRDRGPYEQYF. The CDR3 nucleotides read TGCAGTGCTCCCCGAGACAGGGGCCCCTACGAGCAGTACTTC.

This clonotype has ten or more counts. The chain links TRBV2 to TRBJ2-5, with D possibly TRBD2 on 6 matching bases. CDR3 length: 13 amino acids. Germline CDR1 and CDR2: SNHLY and FYNNEI. The ends were cut back, 6 bases at V and 4 bases at J, with 12 bases in the middle. CDR3 loop: CASRADYGETQYF. The CDR3 DNA reads TGTGCCAGCAGGGCGGACTACGGAGAGACCCAGTACTTC.

This sequence joins TRBV6-5 and TRBJ2-3; 13 nucleotides align to TRBD2. CDR3 length: 17 residues. CDR1 is MNHEY, CDR2 SVGAGI, per germline. J lost 2 bases, V lost 0 bases, and 2 bases had no gene match. CDR3 in DNA: TGTGCCAGCAGTTACTCGGGACTAGCGGGACCCACAGATACGCAGTATTTT. Its translation: CASSYSGLAGPTDTQYF.

About this clonotype itself: A much larger clone differs by one base, so this may be a read error. The gene calls are TRBV12-3 or TRBV12-4 and TRBJ1-5; unclear D gene. The CDR3 length is 13 residues. CDR3 in amino acids: CAISFGRDQPQHF. CDR3 DNA: TGTGCCATCAGTTTTGGGAGGGATCAGCCCCAGCATTTT.

This clonotype was recorded many times. V gene TRBV7-9 combines with J gene TRBJ2-1, with TRBD2 as a possible D gene (5 bases). With 5 bases removed from V and 7 bases from J, the gap between germline ends came to 12 bases. CDR3 size: 13 residues. In germline, CDR1 is SEHNR, CDR2 FQNEAQ (reference sequence). The CDR3 sequence is CASSPPGDNEQFF. DNA of the CDR3: TGTGCCAGCAGCCCCCCCGGGGATAATGAGCAGTTCTTC.

In this sample, this clonotype turned up a few times. This rearrangement joins TRBV6-1 to TRBJ2-7; 8 bases align to TRBD2. The germline V gene has CDR1 MNHNS and CDR2 SASEGT. V was pared by 4 bases and J by 7 bases, with 15 bases of the junction left unmatched. The CDR3 runs to 16 residues. CDR3 sequence: CASSGGSGRSFNEQYF. The DNA for the CDR3 is TGTGCCAGCAGTGGGGGGAGCGGGAGAAGTTTCAATGAGCAGTACTTC.

The table lists this clonotype with a few counts. The CDR3 protein is CASSLQGPIYNEQFF. CDR3 DNA sequence: TGCGCCAGCAGCTTGCAGGGCCCCATCTACAATGAGCAGTTCTTC. The chain employs TRBV5-1 and TRBJ2-1; tentatively, D is TRBD1 (5 bases). Germline V gene sequence: CDR1 SGHRS, CDR2 YFSETQ. Trimming took 1 base from V and 3 from J, leaving 11 bases between them. This CDR3 is 15 amino acids long.

This clonotype was seen many times. The chain joins TRBV24-1 to TRBJ2-5, with 12 bases matching TRBD2. V was pared by 3 bases and J by 1 base, with 5 bases of the junction left unmatched. Germline V CDR1 and CDR2: KGHDR, SFDVKD. CDR3 size: 17 residues. The CDR3 DNA follows: TGTGCCACCAGTGATCAAGGACTAGCGGGACCCCAAGAGACCCAGTACTTC. Translating it yields CATSDQGLAGPQETQYF.

In the case of this clonotype: A single base separates this from a much larger clone, so it may be a read error. This chain joins TRBV5-1 and TRBJ1-4, with D tentatively TRBD1 (6 bases). Germline CDR1 SGHRS, CDR2 YFSETQ. This CDR3 is 14 amino acids long. CDR3 sequence: CASSLEQGRENLFF. DNA for the CDR3: TGCGCCAGCAGCTTGGAACAGGGACGCGAAAACCTGTTTTTT.

The J gene is TRBJ2-2, the V gene TRBV27; the D is unclear. The V gene's germline CDR1 is MNHEY and CDR2 SMNVEV (reference sequence). The CDR3 sequence is 11 residues long. The V end lost 7 bases, the J end lost 2 bases, and 2 bases lay between the germline ends. DNA for the CDR3: TGTGCCAGCAAAAACACCGGGGAGCTGTTTTTT. Translation: CASKNTGELFF.

This clonotype was recorded many times. The rearrangement uses TRBV5-6 and TRBJ2-2; D not certain. V lost 4 bases, J lost 1 base, and 8 bases lay in between. This CDR3 is 14 amino acids long. Germline V gives CDR1 SGHDT, CDR2 YYEEEE. In DNA form, the CDR3 reads TGTGCCAGCAGCACCCCCAGGAACACCGGGGAGCTGTTTTTT. This sequence encodes CASSTPRNTGELFF.

The sample holds many counts of this clonotype. The genes are TRBV20-1 and TRBJ2-7, with 7 nucleotides matching TRBD2. This CDR3 region has 17 residues. Losses at the gene ends were 3 bases for V and 3 bases for J; bases not matched to a gene: 17. Germline assignment: CDR1 DFQATT and CDR2 SNEGSKA (reference sequence). The chain's CDR3 is CSASRLGGSGDLYEQYF. The CDR3 nucleotides are TGCAGTGCTAGTCGGTTAGGCGGGAGCGGTGACCTCTACGAGCAGTACTTC.

This clonotype was observed a handful of times. The rearrangement uses TRBV7-2 and TRBJ2-7; TRBD2 matches 11 bases. The CDR3 spans 15 residues. Germline V lookup: CDR1 SGHTA, CDR2 FQGNSA. V lost 5 bases and J lost 4; bases outside the gene matches: 7. The CDR3 reads CASSVRLAGSYEQYF. For the CDR3, the DNA is TGTGCCAGCAGCGTAAGACTAGCGGGAAGTTACGAGCAGTACTTC.

This clonotype came up many times. The V call is TRBV3-1, the J call TRBJ1-1; D may be TRBD1 (5 bases). The CDR3 runs to 14 residues. In germline, CDR1 is LGHDT, CDR2 YNNKEL (reference sequence). V was pared by 3 bases and J by 0 bases, with 8 bases between. CDR3: CASSQGRVNTEAFF. CDR3 in DNA: TGTGCCAGCAGCCAGGGACGGGTGAACACTGAAGCTTTCTTT.

Many counts were recorded for this clonotype. The chain has TRBV10-1 and TRBJ2-5, with 9 bases lining up with TRBD2. This CDR3 is built from 15 residues. J was trimmed by 4 bases and V by 3 bases; bases with no gene match: 6. Germline CDR1 and CDR2: WNHNN and SYGVQD (reference sequence). The CDR3 sequence: CASSEASGMIETQYF. The CDR3 coding sequence is TGCGCCAGCAGTGAAGCTAGCGGGATGATAGAGACCCAGTACTTC.

This clonotype was seen many times. V and J are TRBV5-1 and TRBJ2-2; D could derive from TRBD1 or TRBD2 (6 bases each). Trimming removed 4 bases at V and 8 bases at J, with 21 bases between. This CDR3 spans 16 amino acids. Germline V gene data show CDR1 as SGHRS and CDR2 as YFSETQ. The CDR3 sequence: CASSRGTKDSLGELFF. CDR3 DNA: TGCGCCAGCAGCCGCGGGACAAAGGATAGTCTTGGGGAGCTGTTTTTT.

The chain is built from TRBV28 and TRBJ1-4; TRBD1 aligns across 10 bases. Germline-derived CDR1 and CDR2 are MDHEN and SYDVKM. CDR3 length equals 15 residues. Losses at the gene ends were 7 bases for V and 8 bases for J; bases not matched to a gene: 10. CDR3 in DNA: TGTGCCAGCACCCCAGCAGGGACAGGGGTAGAAAAACTGTTTTTT. This translates into CASTPAGTGVEKLFF.

This clonotype was observed a few times. The genes are TRBV20-1 and TRBJ2-3; 10 positions match TRBD2. Germline assignment: CDR1 DFQATT and CDR2 SNEGSKA (reference sequence). The CDR3 consists of 17 residues. The trim removed 5 bases at V and 3 bases at J, leaving 14 bases unmatched. The CDR3 DNA reads TGCAGTGCTTTAAACCGTGGACTAGCGGATTTGACAGATACGCAGTATTTT. It specifies CSALNRGLADLTDTQYF.

This clonotype has only one observation. V and J are TRBV7-2 and TRBJ1-3, with 11 nucleotides matching TRBD1. Germline V gene sequence: CDR1 SGHTA, CDR2 FQGNSA. Trimming at V came to 1 base and at J to 6 bases, leaving 5 bases not matched to a gene. This CDR3 is 16 amino acids long. CDR3 sequence: CASSLVGQGAVNTIYF. DNA of the CDR3: TGTGCCAGCAGCTTAGTAGGACAGGGGGCGGTAAACACCATATATTTT.

This clonotype was seen many times. The J gene is TRBJ2-7, the V gene TRBV6-1; D possibly corresponds to TRBD1 (5 bases). Germline V gene data show CDR1 as MNHNS and CDR2 as SASEGT. The CDR3 extends over 15 amino acids. Deletions cut 1 base from V and 0 bases from J, with 10 bases between. The CDR3 DNA follows: TGTGCCAGCAGTGAAGAGGGGTCCAGCTCCTACGAGCAGTACTTC. As protein: CASSEEGSSSYEQYF.

This clonotype was detected many times. CDR3 nucleotides: TGTGCCAGCAGCTTAGTTTCGGTACCGAACACTGAAGCTTTCTTT. It is translated as CASSLVSVPNTEAFF. The chain joins TRBV11-2 to TRBJ1-1; D gene ambiguous. CDR3 length: 15 residues. The germline V and J ends were trimmed by 1 base and 1 base, with 10 bases remaining between them. Germline CDR1 and CDR2: SGHAT and FQNNGV.

Many counts were recorded for this clonotype. The rearrangement links TRBV7-9 to TRBJ2-3; possible D gene TRBD2, 6 bases. CDR1 and CDR2 (germline): SEHNR, FQNEAQ (reference sequence). The CDR3 sequence is 15 residues long. The V end was cut by 5 bases, the J end by 0 bases, with 12 bases between. In nucleotides, the CDR3 is TGTGCCAGCAGCCCTTTTGGGACTAGCACAGATACGCAGTATTTT. Protein sequence: CASSPFGTSTDTQYF.

This clonotype was seen only a few times. The chain couples TRBV7-7 to TRBJ2-3; perhaps D is TRBD1 or TRBD2 (5 bases each). Trimming left V 5 bases short and J 3 bases short, with 12 bases between. Germline CDR1 and CDR2: SSHAT and FNYEAQ (reference sequence). The CDR3 is made up of 14 amino acids. CDR3 residues: CASSPWDQTDTQYF. The CDR3 DNA sequence: TGTGCCAGCAGCCCCTGGGACCAGACAGATACGCAGTATTTT.

This chain links TRBV7-2 with TRBJ1-2; D is undetermined. The CDR3 loop spans 14 amino acids. Looked up from germline, CDR1 is SGHTA and CDR2 is FQGNSA. Between the trimmed V and J ends, which lost 1 base and 4 bases, there was a span of 10 bases. The CDR3 DNA follows: TGTGCCAGCAGCTTAGGTTTGGCGTCCTATGGCTACACCTTC. It encodes CASSLGLASYGYTF.